This T cell receptor (beta chain) originates from a study of cytomegalovirus exposure and HLA in healthy donors. The CDR3 consists of 14 residues. V lost 4 bases to trimming and J lost 3 bases; unmatched junction nucleotides: 7. The germline V gene encodes CDR1 SGHNT and CDR2 YYREEE (reference sequence). The PCR contained 60 Vbeta and 13 Jbeta primers. Sequenced by immunoSEQ multiplex PCR; TCRdb stores in-frame clones only, minus some. The sample lists under 200,000 clones; around 80% were seen once. The rearrangement links TRBV5-4 to TRBJ2-7; 7 bases are shared with TRBD1. The sequence derives from a man aged 18 to 30 in good health and CMV-seropositive. Sequenced input: PBMCs. CDR3 in DNA: TGTGCCAGCAGCCCCCGGGACAGTCGCTACGAGCAGTACTTC. It is translated as CASSPRDSRYEQYF.